This is a list of T cell receptor beta chains from one sample in a study of regulatory T cells in long-lasting Graves disease. TCRdb called the multiplex PCR reads again in MiXCR, with one record for every CDR3 protein. This table has around 400,000 distinct CDR3 sequences, around 22% appearing once. Sequenced here: peripheral blood mononuclear cells (PBMCs), sampled when the disease was refractory, from a patient treated with antithyroid drugs. Receptors originate from a female donor with Graves disease. Each CDR3 is given with its conserved first and last residue. The order of the fields is CDR3 protein, CDR3 DNA, V gene, J gene, D gene, CDR3 length, clone size. The D gene is left open where the match is weak. Some rows have no size entry. The others give once, few or many, or a class for an expanded clone.

CASSQIIGETQYF	TGCGCCAGCAGCCAAATTATTGGAGAGACCCAGTACTTC	TRBV4-1	TRBJ2-5	-	13	-
CASSYSSLEQFF	TGTGCCAGCAGTTACTCTTCCCTAGAACAGTTCTTC	TRBV6-2/TRBV6-3	TRBJ2-1	-	12	few
CATSGRLAGMNTGELFF	TGTGCCACCAGTGGTCGCCTAGCGGGGATGAACACCGGGGAGCTGTTTTTT	TRBV15	TRBJ2-2	TRBD2	17	-
CAGESETQYF	TGTGCCGGGGAAAGCGAGACCCAGTACTTC	TRBV7-9	TRBJ2-5	-	10	many
CASSPNPGETNEQYF	TGTGCCAGCTCACCAAACCCGGGAGAGACGAACGAGCAGTACTTC	TRBV18	TRBJ2-7	-	15	-
CSVDGAGGTYEQYF	TGCAGCGTTGATGGGGCGGGCGGGACCTACGAGCAGTACTTC	TRBV29-1	TRBJ2-7	-	14	few
CASSEAGSANYGYTF	TGTGCCAGCAGTGAAGCGGGGTCAGCTAACTATGGCTACACCTTC	TRBV2	TRBJ1-2	-	15	-
CASSQTSGSFQQYF	TGTGCCAGCAGCCAGACTAGCGGGAGTTTCCAGCAGTACTTC	TRBV13	TRBJ2-7	TRBD2	14	-
CASSYSDSIYEQYF	TGTGCCAGCAGTTACTCGGACAGCATCTACGAGCAGTACTTC	TRBV6-5	TRBJ2-7	-	14	many
CATDRGMGETQYF	TGTGCCACGGACAGGGGGATGGGGGAGACCCAGTACTTC	TRBV28	TRBJ2-5	TRBD1	13	many
CASSLVPNTDTQYF	TGTGCCAGCAGTTTAGTGCCAAACACAGATACGCAGTATTTT	TRBV12-3/TRBV12-4	TRBJ2-3	-	14	-
CASSQDSGIWVYEQYF	TGCGCCAGCAGCCAAGATTCCGGTATTTGGGTCTACGAGCAGTACTTC	TRBV4-1	TRBJ2-7	-	16	few
CASFKTGSTEAFF	TGTGCCAGCTTTAAGACAGGGAGCACTGAAGCTTTCTTT	TRBV25-1	TRBJ1-1	TRBD1	13	-
CASSGSEANYGYTF	TGTGCCAGCAGTGGTTCAGAAGCTAACTATGGCTACACCTTC	TRBV3-1	TRBJ1-2	-	14	-
CASSSQSSVKTQYF	TGTGCCAGCAGCAGTCAGTCTTCGGTAAAGACCCAGTACTTC	TRBV11-2	TRBJ2-5	-	14	many
CASSYKPGPTVNTGELFF	TGTGCCAGCAGCTACAAACCGGGACCCACCGTGAACACCGGGGAGCTGTTTTTT	TRBV27	TRBJ2-2	-	18	-
CASSEGASPGEKLFF	TGTGCCAGCAGTGAGGGGGCATCGCCGGGTGAAAAACTGTTTTTT	TRBV7-6	TRBJ1-4	TRBD1	15	-
CASSGVGAIPNSPLHF	TGTGCCAGCAGTGGCGTGGGGGCGATTCCGAATTCACCCCTCCACTTT	TRBV6-1	TRBJ1-6	-	16	many
CSVEAYLNTEAFF	TGCAGCGTTGAGGCGTACTTGAACACTGAAGCTTTCTTT	TRBV29-1	TRBJ1-1	-	13	many
CASSMGYPGQGHIQYF	TGTGCCAGTAGTATGGGGTACCCGGGACAGGGTCACATTCAGTACTTC	TRBV19	TRBJ2-4	TRBD1	16	-
CASTGLSVRPVLDTQYF	TGTGCCAGCACTGGTTTGTCAGTGAGGCCTGTTTTAGATACGCAGTATTTT	TRBV7-2	TRBJ2-3	-	17	few
CASSLNGPGATNEKLFF	TGTGCCAGCAGCTTAAACGGCCCCGGGGCAACTAATGAAAAACTGTTTTTT	TRBV7-3	TRBJ1-4	-	17	-
CASSLVGGPSEAFF	TGTGCCAGCAGTTTAGTCGGGGGACCTTCTGAAGCTTTCTTT	TRBV12-3/TRBV12-4	TRBJ1-1	-	14	many
CASRFSGRETDTQYF	TGTGCCAGCAGATTTAGCGGGAGGGAGACAGATACGCAGTATTTT	TRBV7-2	TRBJ2-3	TRBD2	15	-
CATLTGGDGQYF	TGTGCCACCCTTACTGGAGGGGACGGGCAGTACTTC	TRBV2	TRBJ2-7	-	12	many
CSAAGGQLYEQYF	TGCAGTGCAGCGGGGGGACAGTTGTACGAGCAGTACTTC	TRBV20-1	TRBJ2-7	TRBD2	13	many
CSVYMGQGGRYEQYF	TGCAGCGTCTACATGGGACAGGGGGGAAGGTACGAGCAGTACTTC	TRBV29-1	TRBJ2-7	TRBD1	15	-
CSVEDRGKPYEQYF	TGCAGCGTTGAAGACAGGGGAAAACCCTACGAGCAGTACTTC	TRBV29-1	TRBJ2-7	-	14	-
CASSLQGAQAYGYTF	TGTGCCAGCAGCTTACAGGGGGCGCAGGCCTATGGCTACACCTTC	TRBV5-8	TRBJ1-2	TRBD1	15	-
CASSFRESGETQYF	TGTGCCAGCAGTTTCAGGGAATCCGGGGAGACCCAGTACTTC	TRBV2	TRBJ2-5	-	14	many
CASSARRDRSGKEQYF	TGTGCCAGCAGTGCCCGTCGGGACCGCTCTGGGAAAGAGCAGTACTTC	TRBV2	TRBJ2-7	-	16	many
CASQTGRETQYF	TGTGCCAGCCAGACAGGGAGAGAGACCCAGTACTTC	TRBV28	TRBJ2-5	TRBD1	12	-
CASSQVHSLANEKLFF	TGTGCCAGCAGCCAAGTGCATTCCCTGGCTAATGAAAAACTGTTTTTT	TRBV14	TRBJ1-4	-	16	-
CAWSAGWTGELFF	TGTGCCTGGAGCGCTGGGTGGACCGGGGAGCTGTTTTTT	TRBV30	TRBJ2-2	-	13	-
CASSFSTRGKEQYF	TGTGCCAGCAGTTTTAGCACCAGGGGCAAAGAGCAGTACTTC	TRBV27	TRBJ2-7	-	14	-
CATSRGLPPNSGSITGELFF	TGTGCCACCAGCAGAGGATTACCTCCGAATAGCGGGAGTATCACCGGGGAGCTGTTTTTT	TRBV15	TRBJ2-2	TRBD2	20	-
CASSPTGGGGYNEQFF	TGTGCCAGCAGCCCTACAGGGGGTGGCGGTTACAATGAGCAGTTCTTC	TRBV27	TRBJ2-1	TRBD1	16	-
CASSTYKGAGETQYF	TGTGCCAGTAGTACATATAAGGGCGCAGGGGAGACCCAGTACTTC	TRBV19	TRBJ2-5	-	15	-
CASSLGGRILHPTGELFF	TGTGCCAGCAGTTTAGGAGGACGGATCCTTCATCCCACCGGGGAGCTGTTTTTT	TRBV28	TRBJ2-2	-	18	once
CASRPRVGYEQYF	TGTGCCAGCAGACCGAGGGTCGGCTACGAGCAGTACTTC	TRBV12-3/TRBV12-4	TRBJ2-7	-	13	many
CASSIPGLAVTDTQYF	TGTGCCAGTAGTATTCCGGGACTAGCGGTCACAGATACGCAGTATTTT	TRBV19	TRBJ2-3	TRBD2	16	once
CASSLGGSAVYEQYF	TGTGCCAGCAGCTTAGGGGGGAGCGCTGTCTACGAGCAGTACTTC	TRBV13	TRBJ2-7	-	15	-
CSVLRAGNTIYF	TGCAGCGTTCTCAGGGCCGGAAACACCATATATTTT	TRBV29-1	TRBJ1-3	-	12	-
CASSSGVGQGAGGYTF	TGTGCCAGCAGCTCAGGGGTGGGACAGGGGGCTGGTGGCTACACCTTC	TRBV7-2	TRBJ1-2	TRBD1	16	many
CSATRFGAPAYEQYF	TGCAGTGCTACCCGATTCGGGGCCCCGGCCTACGAGCAGTACTTC	TRBV20-1	TRBJ2-7	-	15	-
CASSHNRVKRESTDTQYF	TGTGCCAGCAGCCACAATAGGGTGAAGCGGGAGAGCACAGATACGCAGTATTTT	TRBV2	TRBJ2-3	TRBD2	18	few
CSASYLASGKDEQYF	TGCAGCGCCTCGTACCTGGCTAGCGGGAAGGACGAGCAGTACTTC	TRBV29-1	TRBJ2-7	TRBD2	15	many
CASSWGGSETQYF	TGTGCCAGCAGTTGGGGTGGATCAGAGACCCAGTACTTC	TRBV6-2/TRBV6-3	TRBJ2-5	-	13	many
CSASVTGSGNTIYF	TGCAGTGCTAGTGTAACAGGGTCTGGAAACACCATATATTTT	TRBV20-1	TRBJ1-3	-	14	few
CASSFQGYEQFF	TGTGCCAGCAGTTTCCAGGGGTATGAGCAGTTCTTC	TRBV28	TRBJ2-1	-	12	once
CASSLMLAVAYEQYF	TGTGCCAGCAGCTTAATGCTAGCGGTGGCCTACGAGCAGTACTTC	TRBV11-2	TRBJ2-7	TRBD2	15	few